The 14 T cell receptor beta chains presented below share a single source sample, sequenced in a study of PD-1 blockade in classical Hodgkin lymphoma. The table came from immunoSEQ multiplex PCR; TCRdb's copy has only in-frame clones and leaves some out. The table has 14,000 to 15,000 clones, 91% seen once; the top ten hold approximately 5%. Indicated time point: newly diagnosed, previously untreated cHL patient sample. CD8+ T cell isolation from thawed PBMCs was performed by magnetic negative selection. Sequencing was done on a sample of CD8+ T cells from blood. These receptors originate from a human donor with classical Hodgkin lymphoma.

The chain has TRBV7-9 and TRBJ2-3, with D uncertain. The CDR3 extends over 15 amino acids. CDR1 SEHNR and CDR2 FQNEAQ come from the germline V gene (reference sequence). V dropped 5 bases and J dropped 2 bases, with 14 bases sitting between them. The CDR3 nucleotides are TGTGCCAGCAGCCGCCAAGTACATAACACAGATACGCAGTATTTT. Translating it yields CASSRQVHNTDTQYF.

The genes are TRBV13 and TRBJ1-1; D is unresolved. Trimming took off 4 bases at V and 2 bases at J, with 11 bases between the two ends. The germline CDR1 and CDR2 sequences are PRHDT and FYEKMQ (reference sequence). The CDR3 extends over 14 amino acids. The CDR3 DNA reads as TGTGCCAGCAGCTATTTGACGGCCAACACTGAAGCTTTCTTT. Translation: CASSYLTANTEAFF.

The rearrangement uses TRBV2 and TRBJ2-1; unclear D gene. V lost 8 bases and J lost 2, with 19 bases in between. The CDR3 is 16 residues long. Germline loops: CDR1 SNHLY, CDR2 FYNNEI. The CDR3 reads CASSRRRATTYNEQFF. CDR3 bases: TGTGCCAGCTCGAGACGGCGAGCCACTACCTACAATGAGCAGTTCTTC. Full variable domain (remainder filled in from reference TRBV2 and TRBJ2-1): EPEVTQTPSHQVTQMGQEVILRCVPISNHLYFYWYRQILGQKVEFLVSFYNNEISEKSEIFDDQFSVERPDGSNFTLKIRSTKLEDSAMYFCASSRRRATTYNEQFFGPGTRLTVL.

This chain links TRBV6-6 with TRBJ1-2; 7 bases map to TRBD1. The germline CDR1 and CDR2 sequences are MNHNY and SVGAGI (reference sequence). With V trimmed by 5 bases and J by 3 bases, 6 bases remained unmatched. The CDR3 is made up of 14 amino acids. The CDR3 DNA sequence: TGTGCCAGCAGTCCGACAGGGACTCACTATGGCTACACCTTC. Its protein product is CASSPTGTHYGYTF.

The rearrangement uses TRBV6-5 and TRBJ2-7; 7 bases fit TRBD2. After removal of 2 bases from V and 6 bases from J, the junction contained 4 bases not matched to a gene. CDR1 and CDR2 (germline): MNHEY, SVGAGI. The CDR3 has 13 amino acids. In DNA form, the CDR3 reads TGTGCCAGCAGTTACGACACGGGGGGCGAGCAGTACGTC. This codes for CASSYDTGGEQYV.

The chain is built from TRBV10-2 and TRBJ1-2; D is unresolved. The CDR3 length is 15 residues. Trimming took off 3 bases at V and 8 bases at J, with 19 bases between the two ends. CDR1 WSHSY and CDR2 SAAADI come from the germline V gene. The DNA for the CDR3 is TGCGCCAGCAGTGATGGTCAAATGGGGTTTGGCGGCTACACCTTC. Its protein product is CASSDGQMGFGGYTF.

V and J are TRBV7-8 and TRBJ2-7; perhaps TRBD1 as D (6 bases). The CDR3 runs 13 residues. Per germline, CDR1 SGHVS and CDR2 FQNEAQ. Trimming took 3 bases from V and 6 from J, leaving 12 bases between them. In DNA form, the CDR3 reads TGTGCCAGCAGCTTCAACAGGGTGGCCGAGCAGTACTTC. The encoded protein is CASSFNRVAEQYF.

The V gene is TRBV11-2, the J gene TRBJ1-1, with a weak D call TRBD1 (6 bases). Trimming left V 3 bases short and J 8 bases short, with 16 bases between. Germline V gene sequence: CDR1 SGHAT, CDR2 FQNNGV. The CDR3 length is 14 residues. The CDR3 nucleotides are TGTGCCAGCAGCTTCGGACAGCCACCGAGCGAAGCTTTCTTT. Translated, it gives CASSFGQPPSEAFF.

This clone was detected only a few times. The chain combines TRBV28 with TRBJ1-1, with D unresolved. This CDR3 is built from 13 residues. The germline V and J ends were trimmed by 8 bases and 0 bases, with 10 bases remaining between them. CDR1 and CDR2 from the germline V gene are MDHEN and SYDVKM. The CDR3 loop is CASVPGLNTEAFF. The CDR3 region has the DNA TGTGCCAGCGTTCCCGGGTTGAACACTGAAGCTTTCTTT.

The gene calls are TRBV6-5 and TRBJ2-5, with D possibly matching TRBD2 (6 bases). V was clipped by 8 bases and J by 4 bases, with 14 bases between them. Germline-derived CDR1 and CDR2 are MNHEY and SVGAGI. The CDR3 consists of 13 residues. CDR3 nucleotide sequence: TGTGCCAGCTCCTTGGGGGGTGGAGAGACCCAGTACTTC. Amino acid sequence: CASSLGGGETQYF.

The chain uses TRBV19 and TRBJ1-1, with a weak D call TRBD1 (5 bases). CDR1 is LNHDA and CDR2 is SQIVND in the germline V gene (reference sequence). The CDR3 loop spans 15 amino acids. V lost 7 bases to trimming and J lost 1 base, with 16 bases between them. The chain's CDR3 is CASNPGHLANTEAFF. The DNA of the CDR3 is TGTGCCAGTAATCCAGGACATCTTGCGAACACTGAAGCTTTCTTT.

The CDR3 loop reads CASSFGGRVNEQFF. DNA of the CDR3: TGTGCCAGCAGCTTTGGCGGGAGGGTCAATGAGCAGTTCTTC. This chain joins TRBV7-3 and TRBJ2-1; 9 bases are shared with TRBD2. The length of the CDR3 is 14 residues. The V gene's germline CDR1 is SGHTA and CDR2 FQGTGA. J lost 6 bases, V lost 3 bases, and 3 bases had no gene match.

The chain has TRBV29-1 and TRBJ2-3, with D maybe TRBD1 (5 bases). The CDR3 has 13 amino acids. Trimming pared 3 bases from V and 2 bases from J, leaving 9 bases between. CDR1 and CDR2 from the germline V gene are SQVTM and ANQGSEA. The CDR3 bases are TGCAGCGTTGATGACAGTATCACAGATACGCAGTATTTT. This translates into CSVDDSITDTQYF.

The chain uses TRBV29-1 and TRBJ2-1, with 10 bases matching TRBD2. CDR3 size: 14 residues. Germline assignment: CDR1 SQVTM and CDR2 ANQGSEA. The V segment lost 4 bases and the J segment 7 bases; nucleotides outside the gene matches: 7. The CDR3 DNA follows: TGCAGCGTTGTCCTAGCGGGAGCGGGGAATGAGCAGTTCTTC. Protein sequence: CSVVLAGAGNEQFF.